A single sample is the source of the 27 T cell receptor beta chains below, sequenced in a study of blood T cells in healthy people across ages. It was with a sample-barcoded 5' primer and a J-beta primer mix that a second PCR of roughly 7 to 12 cycles was run. A single record per CDR3 protein comes from TCRdb applying MiXCR to the 5' RACE reads. The table shows 1.4 million to 1.5 million distinct CDR3 sequences, with 40% to 50% occurring only once. The sequencing sample was made of blood. These TCRs come from a young woman in good health.

The gene calls are TRBV28 and TRBJ1-5, with D perhaps matching TRBD1 (6 bases). The CDR3 consists of 16 residues. Germline V lookup: CDR1 MDHEN, CDR2 SYDVKM. V lost 5 bases and J lost 0, with 14 bases in between. CDR3 coding DNA: TGTGCCAGCAGTCTAACGGACAGTTATAGCAATCAGCCCCAGCATTTT. Translated, it gives CASSLTDSYSNQPQHF.

J is TRBJ2-7 and V is TRBV5-1, with D possibly matching TRBD1 (6 bases). The CDR3 is made up of 15 amino acids. The V gene's germline CDR1 is SGHRS and CDR2 YFSETQ. The ends were cut back, 1 base at V and 2 bases at J, with 13 bases in the middle. The CDR3 DNA follows: TGCGCCAGCAGCTTGTGGCCAGGGGTGACCTACGAGCAGTACTTC. Translation gives CASSLWPGVTYEQYF.

The chain has TRBV5-1 and TRBJ2-4; either TRBD1 or TRBD2 may supply D (5 bases each). Judging by the DNA end, TRBJ2-7 fits better; the J call may be wrong. CDR1 SGHRS and CDR2 YFSETQ come from the germline V gene. This CDR3 contains 15 residues. In DNA, the CDR3 is TGCGCCAGCAGCCCCTTGGGGGTTCCCCCCTACGAGCAGTACTTC. This gives the protein CASSPLGVPPYEQYF.

This chain links TRBV6-4 with TRBJ2-3; the D gene is possibly TRBD2 (5 bases). Germline CDR1 reads MRHNA; CDR2 reads SNTAGT. Trimming shortened V by 2 bases and J by 5 bases, and 11 bases separated the two germline ends. The CDR3 covers 14 residues. The CDR3 is CASSDAPRGDTQYF. CDR3 nucleotides: TGTGCCAGCAGTGACGCGCCCCGGGGAGATACGCAGTATTTT.

This clonotype was detected only a few times. The chain uses TRBV20-1 and TRBJ2-1, with 8 bases lining up with TRBD1. The germline V gene encodes CDR1 DFQATT and CDR2 SNEGSKA (reference sequence). The CDR3 is made up of 13 amino acids. Trimming cost V 1 base and J 4 bases; bases outside gene matches: 0. The chain's CDR3 is CSARGDRYNEQFF. The CDR3 DNA follows: TGCAGTGCTAGAGGGGACAGGTACAATGAGCAGTTCTTC.

The chain has TRBV20-1 and TRBJ2-4, with TRBD2 identical over 8 bases. The last part of the DNA fits TRBJ2-5 better; the J call may be wrong. Germline-derived CDR1 and CDR2 are DFQATT and SNEGSKA (reference sequence). The CDR3 spans 14 residues. The CDR3 protein is CSPWSGGKEETQYF. The CDR3 DNA reads as TGCAGTCCCTGGTCGGGAGGGAAAGAAGAGACCCAGTACTTC.

This chain uses TRBV5-8 with TRBJ2-5, with 11 bases matching TRBD1. Trimming took 4 bases from V and 2 from J; bases not matched to a gene: 7. The CDR3 runs to 16 residues. Germline assignment: CDR1 SGHTS and CDR2 YDEGEE. This CDR3 is CASSDGTGGIQETQYF. Here the CDR3 DNA reads TGTGCCAGCAGCGACGGGACAGGGGGAATTCAAGAGACCCAGTACTTC.

The chain uses TRBV5-1 and TRBJ1-1, with D maybe TRBD1 (5 bases). The germline V gene encodes CDR1 SGHRS and CDR2 YFSETQ. The CDR3 runs 15 residues. Trimming removed 1 base from V and 4 bases from J, with 14 bases in between. CDR3 in DNA: TGCGCCAGCAGCTTGATGAGGGGTACCACCACTGAAGCTTTCTTT. Its translation is CASSLMRGTTTEAFF.

The rearrangement joins TRBV5-1 to TRBJ1-2, with unresolved D. Germline loops: CDR1 SGHRS, CDR2 YFSETQ. The CDR3 is 14 residues long. Between the trimmed V and J ends, which lost 0 bases and 2 bases, there was a span of 8 bases. The CDR3 bases are TGCGCCAGCAGCTTGGTGGTCGGGAACTATGGCTACACCTTC. It translates to CASSLVVGNYGYTF.

V is TRBV30 and J is TRBJ1-4; a possible D gene is TRBD1 (5 bases). Germline V CDR1 and CDR2: GTSNPN, SVGIG (reference sequence). V was shortened by 0 bases and J by 7 bases, with 15 bases between the two germline ends. This CDR3 comprises 15 residues. The CDR3 loop is CAWSVLGVRGEKLFF. CDR3 coding DNA: TGTGCCTGGAGTGTATTGGGGGTACGGGGTGAAAAACTGTTTTTT.

This clonotype has ten or more counts. The J gene is TRBJ1-3, the V gene TRBV12-3 or TRBV12-4; D remains unclear. Trimming took off 4 bases at V and 0 bases at J, with 7 bases between the two ends. The CDR3 has 14 residues. The CDR3, as DNA: TGTGCCAGCAGTTGGCGGGACTCTGGAAACACCATATATTTT. This codes for CASSWRDSGNTIYF.

Points on this clonotype: Its ends do not fully match the called genes, so a read error is possible. The chain couples TRBV7-9 to TRBJ2-7; D might be TRBD1 (6 bases). This CDR3 comprises 18 residues. CDR1 is SEHNR, CDR2 FQNEAQ, per germline (reference sequence). CDR3 bases: TGTGCCAGCAGCTCACTCGCCCGCGAAGACAGGTCCCCCTACGAGCAGTACTTT. Protein: CASSSLAREDRSPYEQYF.

This clonotype was seen only a few times. The V gene is TRBV6-5, the J gene TRBJ2-7; 11 bases map to TRBD2. The CDR3 length is 17 residues. V was clipped by 3 bases and J by 3 bases; unmatched bases: 10. Germline lookup yields CDR1 MNHEY and CDR2 SVGAGI. The CDR3, as DNA: TGTGCCAGCAGTTATGACAGGGCTCTAGCGGGAGGCTACGAGCAGTACTTC. Its translation is CASSYDRALAGGYEQYF.

CDR3 sequence reads: CASSLWTKPHEQYF. Written as DNA, the CDR3 is TGTGCCAGCAGCTTATGGACCAAACCCCATGAGCAGTACTTC. The V gene is TRBV11-1, the J gene TRBJ2-5, with no clear D. CDR1 is SGHAT and CDR2 is FQDESV in the germline V gene (reference sequence). CDR3 length equals 14 residues. Trimming cost V 2 bases and J 11 bases, with 18 bases left between them. Complete variable domain (other parts from reference TRBV11-1 and TRBJ2-5): EAEVAQSPRYKITEKSQAVAFWCDPISGHATLYWYRQILGQGPELLVQFQDESVVDDSQLPKDRFSAERLKGVDSTLKIQPAELGDSAMYLCASSLWTKPHEQYFGPGTRLLVL.

In DNA, the CDR3 is TGTGCCAGCAGGAGCCGGGACAGGGCTCGCTATGGCTACACCTTC. Residues: CASRSRDRARYGYTF. V and J are TRBV6-5 and TRBJ1-2; 9 bases map to TRBD1. From germline, CDR1 is MNHEY and CDR2 SVGAGI. V dropped 6 bases and J dropped 4; count of bases not matched to a gene: 9. CDR3 length: 15 residues.

This chain joins TRBV3-1 and TRBJ2-3; 8 bases are shared with TRBD2. CDR3 length equals 14 residues. Germline V lookup: CDR1 LGHDT, CDR2 YNNKEL (reference sequence). J lost 5 bases, V lost 5 bases, and 6 bases had no gene match. CDR3 region: CASSFGGAKDTQYF. The CDR3 DNA is TGTGCCAGCAGCTTCGGGGGGGCCAAAGATACGCAGTATTTT.

The CDR3 sequence is CASSPFRDRGLEQYF. The CDR3 DNA reads as TGTGCCAGCAGTCCATTCCGGGACAGGGGGCTCGAGCAGTACTTC. The V and J genes are TRBV12-3 or TRBV12-4 and TRBJ2-7, with 12 bases fitting TRBD1. V shed 5 bases, J shed 6 bases, and the junction held 8 bases outside the gene matches. This CDR3 spans 15 amino acids.

This clonotype was detected only a few times. The J gene is TRBJ2-5, the V gene TRBV7-3; unclear D gene. The CDR3 is made up of 15 amino acids. With 2 bases removed from V and 4 bases from J, the gap between germline ends came to 14 bases. CDR1 and CDR2 from the germline V gene are SGHTA and FQGTGA. This CDR3 is CASSLQGQGIETQYF. The CDR3 DNA is TGTGCCAGCAGCTTACAAGGCCAAGGGATAGAGACCCAGTACTTC.

In its sample, this clonotype was seen a few times. V and J are TRBV5-1 and TRBJ2-5; D is possibly TRBD1 (6 bases). The J call may be wrong; the DNA end is better matched by TRBJ2-7. Germline assignment: CDR1 SGHRS and CDR2 YFSETQ. The CDR3 loop spans 14 amino acids. CDR3 protein: CASSLSVGGYEQYF. The CDR3 region has the DNA TGCGCCAGCAGCTTGTCCGTAGGGGGCTACGAGCAGTACTTC.

The chain employs TRBV20-1 and TRBJ2-5; tentatively, D is TRBD2 (5 bases). This CDR3 contains 14 residues. V shed 3 bases and J shed 2 bases, with 13 bases lying between them. CDR1 is DFQATT and CDR2 is SNEGSKA in the germline V gene (reference sequence). The DNA for the CDR3 is TGCAGTGCTAGGGTGGAGAGGGTTCAAGAGACCCAGTACTTC. It is translated as CSARVERVQETQYF.

This clonotype has just one count. The chain has TRBV6-5 and TRBJ1-4; TRBD1 is a possible D gene (6 bases). The CDR3 loop spans 14 amino acids. Germline CDR1 MNHEY, CDR2 SVGAGI. With 2 bases removed from V and 8 bases from J, the gap between germline ends came to 12 bases. The CDR3 nucleotides read TGTGCCAGCAGTTACGGGGGCCTTCGAGAAAAACTGTTTTTT. It codes for CASSYGGLREKLFF.

Of note for this clonotype: This sequence may be a read error, since a much larger clone differs from it by one base. This chain uses TRBV6-1 with TRBJ1-2, with D possibly being TRBD1 (5 bases). CDR1 and CDR2 (germline): MNHNS, SASEGT. This CDR3 comprises 13 residues. DNA for the CDR3: TGTGCCGGCAGTGACCCAGGGACCGGTGGCTACACCTTC. It yields the protein CAGSDPGTGGYTF.

This chain joins TRBV29-1 and TRBJ1-1; D gene uncertain. Germline CDR1 SQVTM, CDR2 ANQGSEA. Trimming removed 2 bases at V and 3 bases at J, with 7 bases between. This CDR3 spans 12 amino acids. For the CDR3, the DNA is TGCAGCGTTGAACCGGGGTACACTGAAGCTTTCTTT. Encoded protein: CSVEPGYTEAFF.

V gene TRBV10-3 combines with J gene TRBJ1-2, with D possibly being TRBD1 (6 bases). CDR1 and CDR2 from the germline V gene are ENHRY and SYGVKD. This CDR3 comprises 15 residues. V lost 0 bases to trimming and J lost 8 bases, with 16 bases between them. The CDR3 DNA is TGTGCCATCAGTGAGTCCGAACTGACAGGTTCCGGCTACACCTTC. Its protein is CAISESELTGSGYTF.

The chain has TRBV2 and TRBJ2-1; the match to TRBD2 covers 10 bases. The germline CDR1 and CDR2 sequences are SNHLY and FYNNEI. Germline trimming cut 7 bases from V and 3 bases from J; bases unmatched to any gene: 6. The CDR3 runs 15 residues. The CDR3 protein is CASTWASGSYNEQFF. CDR3 DNA sequence: TGTGCCAGCACGTGGGCTAGCGGGAGCTACAATGAGCAGTTCTTC.

This sequence joins TRBV10-3 and TRBJ1-1, with 10 nucleotides matching TRBD1. After removal of 3 bases from V and 2 bases from J, the junction contained 6 bases not matched to a gene. The CDR3 totals 16 residues. Germline assignment: CDR1 ENHRY and CDR2 SYGVKD. CDR3 in DNA: TGTGCCATCAGTGAATTTGGACAGGGGGGAAACACTGAAGCTTTCTTT. Translating it yields CAISEFGQGGNTEAFF.

This clonotype was seen a few times. The chain combines TRBV30 with TRBJ2-7; 8 positions match TRBD2. The CDR3 is made up of 12 amino acids. V dropped 0 bases and J dropped 7; count of bases not matched to a gene: 2. CDR1 GTSNPN and CDR2 SVGIG come from the germline V gene (reference sequence). DNA for the CDR3: TGTGCCTGGAGTGTATTAGCGGGAGAGCAGTACTTC. Translating it yields CAWSVLAGEQYF.